The 12 T cell receptor beta chains given below trace back to one sample, sequenced in a study of blood T cell repertoires in COVID-19. Generated by immunoSEQ multiplex PCR, the TCRdb table keeps only in-frame clones and is missing some. The table lists 250,000 to 350,000 clones, about four fifths of them singletons. The sample was peripheral blood. The receptors derive from a human donor with COVID-19, enrolled during active disease. The donor label of this sample is uncertain.

This clone has just one count. This chain uses TRBV15 with TRBJ2-7; the D gene is possibly TRBD1 (6 bases). Germline V gene sequence: CDR1 LNHNV, CDR2 YYDKDF (reference sequence). CDR3 length: 14 amino acids. Trimming removed 10 bases from V and 3 bases from J, with 19 bases in between. The CDR3 loop is CANGTRHRVYEQYF. The CDR3, as DNA: TGTGCCAACGGGACGAGGCACAGGGTCTACGAGCAGTACTTC.

The V call is TRBV10-3, the J call TRBJ2-6, with 10 bases aligning to TRBD1. V shed 5 bases and J 0 bases; nucleotides not matched to a gene: 4. CDR1 is ENHRY and CDR2 is SYGVKD in the germline V gene. The CDR3 totals 17 residues. The CDR3 loop is CAISLGQGGSGANVLTF. The CDR3 coding sequence is TGTGCCATCAGTCTTGGACAGGGGGGCTCTGGGGCCAACGTCCTGACTTTC.

The V and J genes are TRBV9 and TRBJ2-7; D might be TRBD1 (6 bases). The CDR3 loop spans 15 amino acids. Trimming cost V 0 bases and J 4 bases, with 14 bases left between them. Germline CDR1 is SGDLS and CDR2 is YYNGEE. The CDR3 coding sequence is TGTGCCAGCAGCGTAGATCCCCTGGACAGTTACGAGCAGTACTTC. It is translated as CASSVDPLDSYEQYF.

This chain links TRBV3-1 (or the pseudogene TRBV3-2) with TRBJ2-7; weak D call: TRBD2 (5 bases). This CDR3 has 13 residues. Trimming removed 4 bases from V and 3 bases from J, with 10 bases in between. Germline V gene data show CDR1 as LGHDT and CDR2 as YNNKEL (reference sequence). The CDR3 nucleotides are TGTGCCAGCAGCCGGAGCGGAAACTACGAGCAGTACTTC. This sequence encodes CASSRSGNYEQYF.

The V and J genes are TRBV11-2 and TRBJ1-2; D may be TRBD1 (5 bases). This CDR3 spans 13 amino acids. Germline CDR1 SGHAT, CDR2 FQNNGV. Trimming removed 1 base at V and 3 bases at J, with 6 bases between. The CDR3 loop is CASSLAGDYGYTF. The CDR3 DNA reads as TGTGCCAGCAGCTTAGCGGGGGACTATGGCTACACCTTC.

The CDR3 here is CASSIDPTGRWYAGELFF. DNA for the CDR3: TGTGCCAGTAGTATAGATCCGACAGGGAGATGGTATGCCGGGGAGCTGTTTTTT. The chain recombines TRBV19 with TRBJ2-2; 7 bases agree with TRBD1. Germline V CDR1 and CDR2: LNHDA, SQIVND (reference sequence). V shed 0 bases, J shed 6 bases, and the junction held 13 bases outside the gene matches. The CDR3 sequence is 18 residues long.

The chain links TRBV30 to TRBJ2-3; D is perhaps TRBD2 (7 bases). Between the trimmed V and J ends, which lost 2 bases and 3 bases, there was a span of 15 bases. This CDR3 has 15 amino acids. The V gene's germline CDR1 is GTSNPN and CDR2 SVGIG (reference sequence). CDR3 protein: CAWSSRGAGTDTQYF. The CDR3 region has the DNA TGTGCCTGGAGTTCCCGGGGGGCGGGAACAGATACGCAGTATTTT.

This clone appeared a few times. The rearrangement joins TRBV20-1 to TRBJ1-2; TRBD1 might be the D (5 bases). This CDR3 is built from 11 residues. The germline CDR1 and CDR2 sequences are DFQATT and SNEGSKA (reference sequence). The CDR3: CRGKGAWGYTF. CDR3 sequence (DNA): TGCAGGGGGAAAGGGGCCTGGGGCTACACCTTC.

This clone has only a few counts. This sequence joins TRBV9 and TRBJ1-2; 10 bases match TRBD1. Germline trimming cut 1 base from V and 8 bases from J; bases unmatched to any gene: 23. This CDR3 comprises 20 residues. Germline CDR1 and CDR2: SGDLS and YYNGEE. The CDR3 spells CASSVTYSTFRDRGLGGYTF. The CDR3 DNA sequence: TGTGCCAGCAGCGTAACATATTCAACCTTCCGGGACAGGGGACTTGGAGGCTACACCTTC.

CDR3 sequence (DNA): TGTGCCAGCAGAGGACAGGGGGCAAATACGCAGTATTTT. Encoded protein: CASRGQGANTQYF. The chain has TRBV28 and TRBJ2-3, with 11 nucleotides matching TRBD1. V lost 6 bases and J lost 7; bases outside the gene matches: 3. Germline lookup yields CDR1 MDHEN and CDR2 SYDVKM. The CDR3 extends over 13 amino acids. Combining the CDR3 with reference TRBV28 and TRBJ2-3 gives the whole variable domain DVKVTQSSRYLVKRTGEKVFLECVQDMDHENMFWYRQDPGLGLRLIYFSYDVKMKEKGDIPEGYSVSREKKERFSLILESASTNQTSMYLCASRGQGANTQYFGPGTRLTVL.

V is TRBV30 and J is TRBJ2-7; 7 bases line up with TRBD1. The CDR3 runs 15 residues. CDR1 and CDR2 (germline): GTSNPN, SVGIG (reference sequence). J gave up 5 bases and V 1 base, and 11 bases lay outside the gene matches. CDR3 in amino acids: CAWSAPRGRGHEQYF. In nucleotides, the CDR3 is TGTGCCTGGAGTGCCCCCCGGGGAAGGGGGCACGAGCAGTACTTC.

This clone was detected once. This rearrangement joins TRBV4-1 to TRBJ2-1, with TRBD2 matching 14 bases. This CDR3 region has 19 residues. Germline V gene lookup returns CDR1 MGHRA and CDR2 YSYEKL. Losses at the gene ends were 4 bases for V and 1 base for J; bases not matched to a gene: 9. The CDR3 DNA reads as TGCGCCAGCAGCCCCGGACTAGCGGGAGGCCTTAGGTCCTACAATGAGCAGTTCTTC. As protein: CASSPGLAGGLRSYNEQFF.